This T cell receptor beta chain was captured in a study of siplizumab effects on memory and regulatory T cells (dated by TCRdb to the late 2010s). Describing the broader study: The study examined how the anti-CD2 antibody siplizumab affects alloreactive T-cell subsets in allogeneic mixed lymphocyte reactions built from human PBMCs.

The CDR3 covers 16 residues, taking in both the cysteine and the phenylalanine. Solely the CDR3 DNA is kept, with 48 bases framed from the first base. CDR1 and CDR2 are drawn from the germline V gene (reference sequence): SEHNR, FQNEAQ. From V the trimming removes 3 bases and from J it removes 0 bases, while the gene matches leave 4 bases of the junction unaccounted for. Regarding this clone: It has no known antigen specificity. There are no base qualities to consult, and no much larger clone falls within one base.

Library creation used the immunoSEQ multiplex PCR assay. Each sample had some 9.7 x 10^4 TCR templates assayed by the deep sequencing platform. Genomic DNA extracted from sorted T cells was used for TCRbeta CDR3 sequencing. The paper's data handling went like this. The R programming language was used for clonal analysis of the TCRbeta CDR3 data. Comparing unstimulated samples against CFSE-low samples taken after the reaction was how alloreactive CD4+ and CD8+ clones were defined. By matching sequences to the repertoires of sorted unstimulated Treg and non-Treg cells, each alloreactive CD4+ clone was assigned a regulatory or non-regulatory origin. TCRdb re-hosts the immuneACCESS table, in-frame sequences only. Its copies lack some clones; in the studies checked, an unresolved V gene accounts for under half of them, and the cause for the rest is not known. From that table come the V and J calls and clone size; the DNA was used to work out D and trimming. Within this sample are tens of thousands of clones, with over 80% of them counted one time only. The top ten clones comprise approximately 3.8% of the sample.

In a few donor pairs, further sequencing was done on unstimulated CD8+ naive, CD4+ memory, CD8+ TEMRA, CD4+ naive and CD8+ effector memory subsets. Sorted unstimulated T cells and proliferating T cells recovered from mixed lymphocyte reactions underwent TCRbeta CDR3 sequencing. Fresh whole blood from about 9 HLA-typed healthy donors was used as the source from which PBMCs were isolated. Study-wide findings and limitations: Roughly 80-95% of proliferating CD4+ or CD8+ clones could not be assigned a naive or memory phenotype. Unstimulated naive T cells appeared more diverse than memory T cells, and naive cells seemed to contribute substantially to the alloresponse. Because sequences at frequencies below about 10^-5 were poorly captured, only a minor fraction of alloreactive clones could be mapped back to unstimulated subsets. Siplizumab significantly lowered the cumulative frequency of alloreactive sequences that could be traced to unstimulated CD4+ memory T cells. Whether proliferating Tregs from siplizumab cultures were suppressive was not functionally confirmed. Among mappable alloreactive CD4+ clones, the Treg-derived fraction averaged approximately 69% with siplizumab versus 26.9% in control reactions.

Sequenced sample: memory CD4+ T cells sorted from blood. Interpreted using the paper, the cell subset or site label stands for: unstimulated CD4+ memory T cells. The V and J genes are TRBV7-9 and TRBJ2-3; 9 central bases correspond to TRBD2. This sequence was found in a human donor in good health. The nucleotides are TGTGCCAGCAGCTTCTCTAGCGGGACTAGCACAGATACGCAGTATTTT. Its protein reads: CASSFSSGTSTDTQYF.